This T cell receptor beta chain comes out of a study of technical replicates of blood from several donors. Sequencing used immunoSEQ multiplex PCR; TCRdb keeps in-frame clones, though not all of them. This sample has 75,000 to 95,000 clones, with approximately 90% found just once. The sequence came from a human donor in good health. Source material: T cells isolated from PBMCs.

CDR3 DNA sequence: TGCGCCAGCACGAGGGAATCTTCCTACGAGCAGTACTTC. It encodes CASTRESSYEQYF. The chain uses TRBV5-1 and TRBJ2-7, with D possibly being TRBD2 (5 bases). Between the trimmed V and J ends, which lost 6 bases and 1 base, there was a span of 11 bases. The germline CDR1 and CDR2 sequences are SGHRS and YFSETQ. The CDR3 length is 13 residues.